Below, 8 T cell receptor beta chains from the same sample are listed, as sequenced in a study. Each CDR3 protein gets one entry after TCRdb re-called the 5' RACE reads with MiXCR. The data show tens of thousands of distinct CDR3 sequences, around 26% seen once. Source material: naive CD4+ T cells sorted from blood. The subset denotes: naive CD4+ T cells, CD4+CD45RA+CD25-. Receptors were obtained from a female donor with breast cancer.

In regard to this clonotype: It may be a read error: a sequence one base away is much more abundant. The chain links TRBV10-2 to TRBJ2-7; no clear D gene. The CDR3 contains 11 residues. Germline CDR1 is WSHSY and CDR2 is SAAADI. The V end lost 10 bases, the J end lost 1 base, and 8 bases lay between the germline ends. The CDR3 spells CATLRSYEQYF. CDR3 sequence (DNA): TGCGCCACCTTAAGATCCTACGAGCAGTACTTC.

Only a few counts were recorded for this clonotype. This rearrangement joins TRBV6-1 to TRBJ2-1; D possibly corresponds to TRBD1 (5 bases). The germline V and J ends were trimmed by 4 bases and 5 bases, with 9 bases remaining between them. CDR1 and CDR2 (germline): MNHNS, SASEGT. The CDR3 has 13 residues. The CDR3 spells CASSVTRDNEQFF. In DNA, the CDR3 is TGTGCCAGCAGTGTGACCAGGGACAATGAGCAGTTCTTC.

CDR3 protein: CASSESISRAGDLDYNEQFF. The CDR3 region has the DNA TGCGCCAGCAGTGAGTCGATCAGTAGGGCGGGAGATTTGGACTACAATGAGCAGTTCTTC. The V and J genes are TRBV10-2 and TRBJ2-1; 7 bases line up with TRBD2. CDR3 length: 20 residues. The germline CDR1 and CDR2 sequences are WSHSY and SAAADI. Losses at the gene ends were 0 bases for V and 3 bases for J; bases not matched to a gene: 17.

This clonotype was seen only a few times. The V and J genes are TRBV4-2 and TRBJ2-3, with 9 bases fitting TRBD1. Germline V CDR1 and CDR2: LGHNA, YNFKEQ. The CDR3 is 15 residues long. Losses at the gene ends were 1 base for V and 2 bases for J; bases not matched to a gene: 1. The CDR3 region has the DNA TGTGCCAGCAGCCAAGGGGACAGGGACACAGATACGCAGTATTTT. Translated: CASSQGDRDTDTQYF.

This clonotype was counted only a few times. The chain couples TRBV7-2 to TRBJ2-3; 10 positions match TRBD2. The CDR3 extends over 14 amino acids. Trimming took 6 bases from V and 3 from J; bases not matched to a gene: 3. Germline assignment: CDR1 SGHTA and CDR2 FQGNSA. The CDR3 loop reads CASRPGLATDTQYF. The CDR3 nucleotides read TGTGCCAGCAGACCGGGACTAGCGACAGATACGCAGTATTTT.

This clonotype has only a few counts. This chain connects TRBV29-1 to TRBJ1-1; D is unclear. In germline, CDR1 is SQVTM, CDR2 ANQGSEA. The CDR3 extends over 11 amino acids. V lost 5 bases and J 1 base, leaving 5 bases between the germline ends. The CDR3 DNA reads as TGCAGCGTTATACCGAACACTGAAGCTTTCTTT. Translation gives CSVIPNTEAFF.

At least ten counts were recorded for this clonotype. This rearrangement joins TRBV20-1 to TRBJ2-3; 7 bases agree with TRBD2. Germline CDR1 reads DFQATT; CDR2 reads SNEGSKA (reference sequence). The J segment lost 4 bases and the V segment lost 2 bases, leaving 9 bases of the junction unmatched. The CDR3 contains 15 residues. The CDR3 DNA follows: TGCAGTGCTAGAAATCCCGGGGGGAACTCAGATACGCAGTATTTT. Protein: CSARNPGGNSDTQYF.

This rearrangement joins TRBV4-2 to TRBJ2-5; D remains ambiguous. Trimming removed 3 bases from V and 2 bases from J, with 13 bases in between. CDR1 is LGHNA and CDR2 is YNFKEQ in the germline V gene. This CDR3 comprises 15 residues. DNA for the CDR3: TGTGCCAGCAGCCAGGCCCGACTCGAACAAGAGACCCAGTACTTC. It yields the protein CASSQARLEQETQYF.